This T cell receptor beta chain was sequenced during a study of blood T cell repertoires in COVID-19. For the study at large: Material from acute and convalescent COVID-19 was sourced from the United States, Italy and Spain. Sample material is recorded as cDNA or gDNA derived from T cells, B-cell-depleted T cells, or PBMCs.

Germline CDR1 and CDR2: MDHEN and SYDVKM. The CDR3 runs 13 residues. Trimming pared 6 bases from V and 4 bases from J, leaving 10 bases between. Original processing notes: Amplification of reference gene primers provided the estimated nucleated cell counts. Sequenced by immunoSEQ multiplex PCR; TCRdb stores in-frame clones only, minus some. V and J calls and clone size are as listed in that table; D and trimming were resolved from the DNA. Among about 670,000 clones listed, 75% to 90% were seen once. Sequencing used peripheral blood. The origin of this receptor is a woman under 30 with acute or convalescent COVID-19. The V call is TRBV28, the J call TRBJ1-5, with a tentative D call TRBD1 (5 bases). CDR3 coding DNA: TGTGCCAGCAGCGGGGGACCAAATCAGCCCCAGCATTTT. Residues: CASSGGPNQPQHF.